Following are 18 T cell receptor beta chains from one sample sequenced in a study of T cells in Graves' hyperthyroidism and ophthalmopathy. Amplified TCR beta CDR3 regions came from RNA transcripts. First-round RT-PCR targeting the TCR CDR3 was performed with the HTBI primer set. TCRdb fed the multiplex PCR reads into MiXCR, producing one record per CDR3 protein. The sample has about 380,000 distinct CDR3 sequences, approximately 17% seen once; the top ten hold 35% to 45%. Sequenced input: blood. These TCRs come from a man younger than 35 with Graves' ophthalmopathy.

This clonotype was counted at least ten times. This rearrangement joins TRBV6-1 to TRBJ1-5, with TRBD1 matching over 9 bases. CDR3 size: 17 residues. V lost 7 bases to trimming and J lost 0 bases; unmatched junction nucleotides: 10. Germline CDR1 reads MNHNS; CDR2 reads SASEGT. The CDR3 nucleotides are TGTGCCAGCACCGGACAGGGGTCAACTCTTAGCAATCAGCCCCAGCATTTT. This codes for CASTGQGSTLSNQPQHF.

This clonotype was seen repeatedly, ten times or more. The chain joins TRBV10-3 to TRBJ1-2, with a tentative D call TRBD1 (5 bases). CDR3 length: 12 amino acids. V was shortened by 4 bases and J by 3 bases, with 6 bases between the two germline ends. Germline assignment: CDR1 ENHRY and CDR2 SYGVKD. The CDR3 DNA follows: TGTGCCATCAGTGGAGGGGACTATGGCTACACCTTC. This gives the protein CAISGGDYGYTF.

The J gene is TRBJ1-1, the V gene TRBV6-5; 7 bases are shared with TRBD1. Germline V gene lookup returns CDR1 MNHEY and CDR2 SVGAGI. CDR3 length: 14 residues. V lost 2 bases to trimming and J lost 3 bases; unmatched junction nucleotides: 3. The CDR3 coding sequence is TGTGCCAGCAGTTACAGGGGGCGTCACACTGAAGCTTTCTTT. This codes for CASSYRGRHTEAFF.

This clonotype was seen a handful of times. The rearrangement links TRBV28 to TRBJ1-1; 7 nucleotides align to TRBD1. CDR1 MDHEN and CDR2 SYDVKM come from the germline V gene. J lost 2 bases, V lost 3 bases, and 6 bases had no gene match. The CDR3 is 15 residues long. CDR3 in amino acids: CASSLPYRGNTEAFF. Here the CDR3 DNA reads TGTGCCAGCAGTTTGCCTTACAGGGGTAACACTGAAGCTTTCTTT.

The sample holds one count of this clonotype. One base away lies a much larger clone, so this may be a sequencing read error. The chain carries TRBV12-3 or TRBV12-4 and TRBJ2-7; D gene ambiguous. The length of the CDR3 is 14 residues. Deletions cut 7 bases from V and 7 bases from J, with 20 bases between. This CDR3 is CASTPNAYSDEQYF. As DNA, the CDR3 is TGTGCCAGCACCCCCAACGCCTACTCCGATGAGCAGTACTTC.

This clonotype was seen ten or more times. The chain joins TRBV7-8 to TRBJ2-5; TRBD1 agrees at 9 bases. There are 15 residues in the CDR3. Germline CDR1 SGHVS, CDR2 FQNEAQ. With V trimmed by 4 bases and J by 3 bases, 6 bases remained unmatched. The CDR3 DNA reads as TGTGCCAGCAGCTCATTGGACAGGGGTAAAGAGACCCAGTACTTC. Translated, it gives CASSSLDRGKETQYF.

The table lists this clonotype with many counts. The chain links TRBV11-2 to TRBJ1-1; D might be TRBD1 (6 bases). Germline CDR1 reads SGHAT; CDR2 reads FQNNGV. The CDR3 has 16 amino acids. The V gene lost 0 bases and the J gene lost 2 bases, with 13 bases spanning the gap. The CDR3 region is CASSLENGRGNTEAFF. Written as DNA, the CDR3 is TGTGCCAGCAGCTTAGAGAATGGCAGGGGAAACACTGAAGCTTTCTTT.

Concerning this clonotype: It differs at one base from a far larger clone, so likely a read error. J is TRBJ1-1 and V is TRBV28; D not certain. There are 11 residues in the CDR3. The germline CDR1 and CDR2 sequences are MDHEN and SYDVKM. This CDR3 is CASSFNTGAFF. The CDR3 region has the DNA TGTGCCAGCAGTTTTAACACTGGAGCTTTCTTT.

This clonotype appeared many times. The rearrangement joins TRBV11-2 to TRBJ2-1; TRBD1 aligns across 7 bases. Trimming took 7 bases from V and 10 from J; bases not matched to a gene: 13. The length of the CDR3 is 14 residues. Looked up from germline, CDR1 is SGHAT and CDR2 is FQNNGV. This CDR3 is CASTFSTGNREQFF. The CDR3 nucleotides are TGTGCCAGCACCTTTTCGACAGGGAACAGGGAGCAGTTCTTC.

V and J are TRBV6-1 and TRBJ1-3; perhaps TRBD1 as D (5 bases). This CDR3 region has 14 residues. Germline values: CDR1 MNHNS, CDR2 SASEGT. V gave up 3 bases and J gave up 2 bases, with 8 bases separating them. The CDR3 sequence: CASSDREAGNTIYF. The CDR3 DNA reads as TGTGCCAGCAGTGACAGGGAGGCTGGAAACACCATATATTTT.

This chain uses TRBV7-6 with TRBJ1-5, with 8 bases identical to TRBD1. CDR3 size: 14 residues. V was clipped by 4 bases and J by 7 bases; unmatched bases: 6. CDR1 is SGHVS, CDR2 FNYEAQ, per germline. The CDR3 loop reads CASSSQGGKQPQHF. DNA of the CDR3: TGTGCCAGCAGCTCACAGGGGGGGAAGCAGCCCCAGCATTTT.

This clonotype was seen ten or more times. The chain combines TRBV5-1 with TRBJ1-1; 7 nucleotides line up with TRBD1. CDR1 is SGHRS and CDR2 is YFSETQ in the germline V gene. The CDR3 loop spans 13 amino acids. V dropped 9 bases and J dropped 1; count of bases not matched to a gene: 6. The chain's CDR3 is CATQGDRNTEAFF. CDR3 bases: TGCGCCACCCAGGGGGATCGGAACACTGAAGCTTTCTTT.

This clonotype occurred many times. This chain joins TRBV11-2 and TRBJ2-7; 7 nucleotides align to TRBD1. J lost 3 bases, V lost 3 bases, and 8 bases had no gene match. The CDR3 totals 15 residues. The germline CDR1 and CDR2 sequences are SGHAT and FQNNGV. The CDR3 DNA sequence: TGTGCCAGCAGCTTTTTCGGGACAGCGCGCTACGAGCAGTACTTC. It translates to CASSFFGTARYEQYF.

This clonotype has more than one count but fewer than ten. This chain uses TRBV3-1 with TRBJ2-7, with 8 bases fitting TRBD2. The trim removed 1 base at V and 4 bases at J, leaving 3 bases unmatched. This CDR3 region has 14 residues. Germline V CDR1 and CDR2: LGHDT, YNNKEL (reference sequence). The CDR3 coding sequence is TGTGCCAGCAGCCAAGGGACTAGCATATACGAGCAGTACTTC. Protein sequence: CASSQGTSIYEQYF.

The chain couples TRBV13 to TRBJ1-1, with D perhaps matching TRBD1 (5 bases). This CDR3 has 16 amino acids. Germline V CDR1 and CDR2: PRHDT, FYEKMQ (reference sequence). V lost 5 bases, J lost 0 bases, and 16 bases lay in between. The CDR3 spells CASSQRTYALNTEAFF. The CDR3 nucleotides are TGTGCCAGCAGCCAGAGGACATACGCCCTGAACACTGAAGCTTTCTTT. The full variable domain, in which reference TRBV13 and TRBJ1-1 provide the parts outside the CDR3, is AAGVIQSPRHLIKEKRETATLKCYPIPRHDTVYWYQQGPGQDPQFLISFYEKMQSDKGSIPDRFSAQQFSDYHSELNMSSLELGDSALYFCASSQRTYALNTEAFFGQGTRLTVV.

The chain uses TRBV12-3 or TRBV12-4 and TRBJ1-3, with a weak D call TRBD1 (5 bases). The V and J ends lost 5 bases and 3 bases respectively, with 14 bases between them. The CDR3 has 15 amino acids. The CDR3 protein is CASSPEAGFGNTIYF. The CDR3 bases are TGTGCCAGCAGTCCAGAGGCAGGGTTTGGAAACACCATATATTTT.

The CDR3 DNA is TGCGCCAGCAGCCAAGAATGGACAGGGGACCCAGATACGCAGTATTTT. Translating gives CASSQEWTGDPDTQYF. The V gene is TRBV4-1, the J gene TRBJ2-3, with 9 nucleotides matching TRBD1. Germline V gene data show CDR1 as MGHRA and CDR2 as YSYEKL. The CDR3 is made up of 16 amino acids. With 0 bases clipped from V and 4 bases from J, the junction kept 5 bases outside the gene matches.

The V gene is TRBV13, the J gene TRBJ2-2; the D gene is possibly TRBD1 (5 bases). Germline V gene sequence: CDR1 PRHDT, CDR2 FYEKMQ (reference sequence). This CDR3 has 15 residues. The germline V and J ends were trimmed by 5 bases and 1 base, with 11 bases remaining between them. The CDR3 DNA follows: TGTGCCAGCAGCCCAATCGACAGGAACACCGGGGAGCTGTTTTTT. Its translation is CASSPIDRNTGELFF.